This TCR beta chain was retrieved from a study of T cells in Graves' hyperthyroidism and ophthalmopathy. Study-wide context: Specimen type is peripheral blood, collected at initial diagnosis prior to any treatment. Notes on the study in general: Ophthalmopathy could be told apart from stable hyperthyroidism with a 13 V-J model.

Uncontrolled infection, other autoimmune disease, pregnancy and lactation each barred patients from inclusion. PBMCs were derived from roughly 9.6 ml fresh peripheral blood. This clonotype was counted many times. The antigen remains undetermined. Using RNA transcripts as the source, TCR beta CDR3 regions were amplified. HTBI primers were used for first-round RT-PCR of the TCR CDR3. One entry per CDR3 protein, called by TCRdb with MiXCR from the multiplex PCR reads. The repertoire consists of 500,000 to 550,000 distinct CDR3 sequences, with 15% to 20% occurring once and the leading ten covering roughly 47%. This sequence originates from a man aged 40-49 years with Graves' ophthalmopathy. Sequencing was performed on blood.

The CDR3 spells CASSEIAGDTDTQYF. CDR3 bases: TGTGCCAGCAGTGAAATAGCGGGTGACACAGATACGCAGTATTTT. V and J are TRBV6-1 and TRBJ2-3, with 7 bases aligning to TRBD2. Trimming removed 2 bases from V and 2 bases from J; junction bases left unmatched: 4. This CDR3 contains 15 residues. In germline, CDR1 is MNHNS, CDR2 SASEGT.